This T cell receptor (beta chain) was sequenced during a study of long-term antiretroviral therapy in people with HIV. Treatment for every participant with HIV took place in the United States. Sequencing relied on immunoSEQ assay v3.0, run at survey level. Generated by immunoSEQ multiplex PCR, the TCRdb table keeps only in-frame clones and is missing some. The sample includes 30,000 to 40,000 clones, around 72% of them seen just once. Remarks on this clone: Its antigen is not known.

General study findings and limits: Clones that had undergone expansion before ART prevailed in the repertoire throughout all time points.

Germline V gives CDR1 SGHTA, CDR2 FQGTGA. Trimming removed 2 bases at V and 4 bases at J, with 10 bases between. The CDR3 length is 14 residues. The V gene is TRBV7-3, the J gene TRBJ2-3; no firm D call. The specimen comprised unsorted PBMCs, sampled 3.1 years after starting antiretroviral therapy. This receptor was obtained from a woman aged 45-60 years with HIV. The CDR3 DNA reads TGTGCCAGCAGCTTATTTAGTGGGTCAGATACGCAGTATTTT. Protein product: CASSLFSGSDTQYF. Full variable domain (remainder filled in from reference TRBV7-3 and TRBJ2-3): GAGVSQTPSNKVTEKGKYVELRCDPISGHTALYWYRQSLGQGPEFLIYFQGTGAADDSGLPNDRFFAVRPEGSVSTLKIQRTERGDSAVYLCASSLFSGSDTQYFGPGTRLTVL.